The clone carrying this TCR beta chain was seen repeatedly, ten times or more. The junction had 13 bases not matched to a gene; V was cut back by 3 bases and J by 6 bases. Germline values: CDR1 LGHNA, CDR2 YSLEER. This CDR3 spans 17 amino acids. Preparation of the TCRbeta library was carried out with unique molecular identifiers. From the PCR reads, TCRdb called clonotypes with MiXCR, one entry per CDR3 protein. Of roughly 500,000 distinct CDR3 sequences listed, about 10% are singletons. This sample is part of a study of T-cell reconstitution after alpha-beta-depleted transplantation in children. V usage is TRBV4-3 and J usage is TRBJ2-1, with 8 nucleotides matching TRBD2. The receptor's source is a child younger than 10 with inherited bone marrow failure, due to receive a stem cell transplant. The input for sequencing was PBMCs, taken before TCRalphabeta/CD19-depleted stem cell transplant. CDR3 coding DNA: TGCGCCAGCAGCCAGAGCGCCGGGACTAGGGCTATCAATGAGCAGTTCTTC. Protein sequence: CASSQSAGTRAINEQFF.